This is a list of T cell receptor beta chains from one sample in a study of blood T cell repertoires in COVID-19. Clones were sequenced by immunoSEQ multiplex PCR, and TCRdb holds only the in-frame ones, with some missing. Of roughly 260,000 clones in the sample, roughly 89% were seen once. The sample was PBMCs or T cells enriched from blood (not recorded which). The receptors were gathered from a woman in her 30s with acute COVID-19. CDR3s include the opening cysteine and the closing phenylalanine or tryptophan. A D gene is named only where the DNA matches it firmly. The listing skips clone size in some rows; elsewhere it reads once, few, many or a size class.

CDR3nt: TGCGCCAGCAGCCGGGAGACAGCGACGAACACTGAAGCTTTCTTT
CDR3aa: CASSRETATNTEAFF
d_gene: NA
v_gene: TRBV5-1
len: 15
abundance: NA
j_gene: TRBJ1-1

CDR3nt: TGTGCCAGCAGCGAAGCGACAGGGCCAGCTGGCTACACCTTC
CDR3aa: CASSEATGPAGYTF
d_gene: TRBD1
v_gene: TRBV9
len: 14
abundance: NA
j_gene: TRBJ1-2

CDR3nt: TGTGCCAGCAGTGGGAGGACAGGGGGCAGGGAGCTGTTTTTT
CDR3aa: CASSGRTGGRELFF
d_gene: TRBD1
v_gene: TRBV25-1
len: 14
abundance: NA
j_gene: TRBJ2-2

CDR3nt: TGTGCCAGCAGTGGGGACAGGGGCATGGGCTACACCTTC
CDR3aa: CASSGDRGMGYTF
d_gene: TRBD1
v_gene: TRBV25-1
len: 13
abundance: NA
j_gene: TRBJ1-2

CDR3nt: TGCAGCGTTGAAACTAGCGGGGGGGGTTATACGCAGTATTTT
CDR3aa: CSVETSGGGYTQYF
d_gene: TRBD2
v_gene: TRBV29-1
len: 14
abundance: NA
j_gene: TRBJ2-3

CDR3nt: TGTGCCTCAAGAGGCTTCTTACAAGAGACCCAGTACTTC
CDR3aa: CASRGFLQETQYF
d_gene: NA
v_gene: TRBV2
len: 13
abundance: NA
j_gene: TRBJ2-5

CDR3nt: TGCGCCAGCAGCTTGGTGGGCGGGGGCTCAGATACGCAGTATTTT
CDR3aa: CASSLVGGGSDTQYF
d_gene: NA
v_gene: TRBV5-1
len: 15
abundance: NA
j_gene: TRBJ2-3

CDR3nt: TGTGCCAGCAGCTACTTCGACATCTCCTACGAGCAGTACTTC
CDR3aa: CASSYFDISYEQYF
d_gene: NA
v_gene: TRBV5-5
len: 14
abundance: NA
j_gene: TRBJ2-7

CDR3nt: TGTGCCACCAGCAGAAGGGCAGGGGGCTCCAATCAGCCCCAGCATTTT
CDR3aa: CATSRRAGGSNQPQHF
d_gene: TRBD1
v_gene: TRBV15
len: 16
abundance: NA
j_gene: TRBJ1-5

CDR3nt: TGCGCCAGCAGCCAACTTGACACGGCGGGTGATGGCTACACCTTC
CDR3aa: CASSQLDTAGDGYTF
d_gene: NA
v_gene: TRBV4-1
len: 15
abundance: NA
j_gene: TRBJ1-2

CDR3nt: TGTGCCAGTCAGGCTGGCTATGGCTACACCTTC
CDR3aa: CASQAGYGYTF
d_gene: NA
v_gene: TRBV19
len: 11
abundance: once
j_gene: TRBJ1-2

CDR3nt: TGTGCCAGCAGCTACGGGCTACAACGGGACAGGTGTGAAGAAGGCTATGGCTACACCTTC
CDR3aa: CASSYGLQRDRCEEGYGYTF
d_gene: NA
v_gene: TRBV21-1
len: 20
abundance: NA
j_gene: TRBJ1-2

CDR3nt: TGTGCCAGCACCAGGACAGGGGGTGAGGGCTACACCTTC
CDR3aa: CASTRTGGEGYTF
d_gene: TRBD1
v_gene: TRBV6-5
len: 13
abundance: NA
j_gene: TRBJ1-2

CDR3nt: TGTGCCAGCAGTTTAGGGCTAAGGACTGAAGCTTTCTTT
CDR3aa: CASSLGLRTEAFF
d_gene: NA
v_gene: TRBV28
len: 13
abundance: NA
j_gene: TRBJ1-1

CDR3nt: TGTGCCAGCAGCTTAGGCGCGGGGGTCCAGCCCCAGCATTTT
CDR3aa: CASSLGAGVQPQHF
d_gene: NA
v_gene: TRBV7-9
len: 14
abundance: NA
j_gene: TRBJ1-5

CDR3nt: TGTGCCAGCAGTGAAGTACGGGACCGGGGGGAGCAGTACTTC
CDR3aa: CASSEVRDRGEQYF
d_gene: NA
v_gene: TRBV2
len: 14
abundance: NA
j_gene: TRBJ2-7

CDR3nt: TGTGCCAGCAGTTACGGAGACCGGGGATCCCCACCCTACGAGCAGTACTTC
CDR3aa: CASSYGDRGSPPYEQYF
d_gene: NA
v_gene: TRBV6-2/TRBV6-3
len: 17
abundance: NA
j_gene: TRBJ2-7

CDR3nt: TGTGCCAGCAACACCAACACCGGGGAGCTGTTTTTT
CDR3aa: CASNTNTGELFF
d_gene: NA
v_gene: TRBV12-3/TRBV12-4
len: 12
abundance: NA
j_gene: TRBJ2-2

CDR3nt: TGTGCCAGCAGAAGTGGAGGAGCCTTCACAGATACGCAGTATTTT
CDR3aa: CASRSGGAFTDTQYF
d_gene: NA
v_gene: TRBV27
len: 15
abundance: NA
j_gene: TRBJ2-3

CDR3nt: TGTGCCAGTAGTACTACCCCATATAGCAATCAGCCCCAGCATTTT
CDR3aa: CASSTTPYSNQPQHF
d_gene: NA
v_gene: TRBV19
len: 15
abundance: NA
j_gene: TRBJ1-5

CDR3nt: TGCGCCAGCAGACCCGACAGGGGGCGTGAGAGTAATGAAAAACTGTTTTTT
CDR3aa: CASRPDRGRESNEKLFF
d_gene: TRBD1
v_gene: TRBV5-1
len: 17
abundance: once
j_gene: TRBJ1-4

CDR3nt: TGTGCCAGTAAGGGGGTGAACAATCAGCCCCAGCATTTT
CDR3aa: CASKGVNNQPQHF
d_gene: NA
v_gene: TRBV19
len: 13
abundance: NA
j_gene: TRBJ1-5

CDR3nt: TGCGCCAGCAGCTTGGCTGGGGCCCAAGAGACCCAGTACTTC
CDR3aa: CASSLAGAQETQYF
d_gene: NA
v_gene: TRBV5-1
len: 14
abundance: NA
j_gene: TRBJ2-5

CDR3nt: TGTGCCTTGGGAGGGCGGGGGGATCAGCCCCAGCATTTT
CDR3aa: CALGGRGDQPQHF
d_gene: NA
v_gene: TRBV6-5
len: 13
abundance: NA
j_gene: TRBJ1-5

CDR3nt: TGTGCCAGCAGCCTCCCTTTACCTGAACAGGGGGGCTATGGCTACACCTTC
CDR3aa: CASSLPLPEQGGYGYTF
d_gene: TRBD1
v_gene: TRBV5-8
len: 17
abundance: once
j_gene: TRBJ1-2

CDR3nt: TGTGCCAGCAGAGACCTCGGACAGCTCTATAATTCACCCCTCCACTTT
CDR3aa: CASRDLGQLYNSPLHF
d_gene: NA
v_gene: TRBV2
len: 16
abundance: NA
j_gene: TRBJ1-6

CDR3nt: TGTGCCAGCAGCTTGCTAACAGGGGGCTCTGAAGCTTTCTTT
CDR3aa: CASSLLTGGSEAFF
d_gene: TRBD1
v_gene: TRBV27
len: 14
abundance: NA
j_gene: TRBJ1-1

CDR3nt: TGCGCCAGCAGCCCAGGGCGAGAAGAGACCCAGTACTTC
CDR3aa: CASSPGREETQYF
d_gene: NA
v_gene: TRBV10-1
len: 13
abundance: few
j_gene: TRBJ2-5

CDR3nt: TGTGCCAGAAGCCTACTCTCGGGACAGGGGAGCTATGGCTACACCTTC
CDR3aa: CARSLLSGQGSYGYTF
d_gene: TRBD1
v_gene: TRBV5-3
len: 16
abundance: NA
j_gene: TRBJ1-2

CDR3nt: TGTGCCAGCAGCTTAGAGAGGGCGACAGGGGCCATGAACACTGAAGCTTTCTTT
CDR3aa: CASSLERATGAMNTEAFF
d_gene: TRBD1
v_gene: TRBV11-2
len: 18
abundance: NA
j_gene: TRBJ1-1

CDR3nt: TGTGCTAGTGGTTGGAGTGATGTTACTAGCACAGATACGCAGTATTTT
CDR3aa: CASGWSDVTSTDTQYF
d_gene: NA
v_gene: TRBV12-5
len: 16
abundance: NA
j_gene: TRBJ2-3

CDR3nt: TGTGCCAGCAGCCAAGGGCGGGGGCTAGCGGGGGCTTCCTACGAGCAGTACTTC
CDR3aa: CASSQGRGLAGASYEQYF
d_gene: TRBD2
v_gene: TRBV3-1/TRBV3-2
len: 18
abundance: NA
j_gene: TRBJ2-7

CDR3nt: TGTGCCAGCAGTACAGGATACCAGCCCCAGCATTTT
CDR3aa: CASSTGYQPQHF
d_gene: NA
v_gene: TRBV6-5
len: 12
abundance: NA
j_gene: TRBJ1-5

CDR3nt: TGTGCCACAGCAGGGATGAACACTGAAGCTTTCTTT
CDR3aa: CATAGMNTEAFF
d_gene: NA
v_gene: TRBV28
len: 12
abundance: NA
j_gene: TRBJ1-1

CDR3nt: TGTGCCAGTAGTCCTGACAGCTATGAAGCTTTCTTT
CDR3aa: CASSPDSYEAFF
d_gene: NA
v_gene: TRBV19
len: 12
abundance: NA
j_gene: TRBJ1-1

CDR3nt: TGCGCCAGCAGCCAGGGTACGAGACAATTGTATGAAAAACTGTTTTTT
CDR3aa: CASSQGTRQLYEKLFF
d_gene: NA
v_gene: TRBV5-1
len: 16
abundance: once
j_gene: TRBJ1-4

CDR3nt: TGTGCCAGCAGTACAGGGAGCTCCTACAATGAGCAGTTCTTC
CDR3aa: CASSTGSSYNEQFF
d_gene: NA
v_gene: TRBV6-2/TRBV6-3
len: 14
abundance: NA
j_gene: TRBJ2-1

CDR3nt: TGTGCCAGCAGCCAGGGGGGTCGAAACACCATATATTTT
CDR3aa: CASSQGGRNTIYF
d_gene: NA
v_gene: TRBV3-1/TRBV3-2
len: 13
abundance: NA
j_gene: TRBJ1-3

CDR3nt: TGTGCCAGCAGTGAAGCCAGGGTGGGAGAGACCCAGTACTTC
CDR3aa: CASSEARVGETQYF
d_gene: NA
v_gene: TRBV27
len: 14
abundance: NA
j_gene: TRBJ2-5

CDR3nt: TGTGCCAGCAGCTCCCCTTCAGAATTCCAAGAGACCCAGTACTTC
CDR3aa: CASSSPSEFQETQYF
d_gene: NA
v_gene: TRBV7-6
len: 15
abundance: NA
j_gene: TRBJ2-5

CDR3nt: TGTGCCAGCAGCTTCGGACTAGCGGAGTTAAATGAGCAGTTCTTC
CDR3aa: CASSFGLAELNEQFF
d_gene: TRBD2
v_gene: TRBV7-2
len: 15
abundance: once
j_gene: TRBJ2-1

CDR3nt: TGTGCCAGCAGCTTAAGCAACAGGGGCGGCTATGGCTACACCTTC
CDR3aa: CASSLSNRGGYGYTF
d_gene: TRBD1
v_gene: TRBV11-2
len: 15
abundance: NA
j_gene: TRBJ1-2

CDR3nt: TGTGCCAGCAGCCAGATCAGGGCTCACACTGAAGCTTTCTTT
CDR3aa: CASSQIRAHTEAFF
d_gene: NA
v_gene: TRBV3-1/TRBV3-2
len: 14
abundance: NA
j_gene: TRBJ1-1

CDR3nt: TGCGCCAGCAGCCCAGGGGTGGGACAGGGGTTGAAAGAGACCCAGTACTTC
CDR3aa: CASSPGVGQGLKETQYF
d_gene: TRBD1
v_gene: TRBV4-3
len: 17
abundance: NA
j_gene: TRBJ2-5

CDR3nt: TGCGCCAGCAGCCAAGGAGGGTCGGAGACCCAGTACTTC
CDR3aa: CASSQGGSETQYF
d_gene: NA
v_gene: TRBV4-3
len: 13
abundance: NA
j_gene: TRBJ2-5

CDR3nt: TGTGCCAGTAGTAGCGGACAGGGTTTGGGCACTGAAGCTTTCTTT
CDR3aa: CASSSGQGLGTEAFF
d_gene: TRBD1
v_gene: TRBV19
len: 15
abundance: NA
j_gene: TRBJ1-1

CDR3nt: TGTGCCATCTCGTTTTCGGGACAGAACACTGAAGCTTTCTTT
CDR3aa: CAISFSGQNTEAFF
d_gene: NA
v_gene: TRBV10-3
len: 14
abundance: NA
j_gene: TRBJ1-1

CDR3nt: TGTGCCAGCAGCTTTAGGAAGGGGACAGCGAACACCGGGGAGCTGTTTTTT
CDR3aa: CASSFRKGTANTGELFF
d_gene: TRBD1
v_gene: TRBV5-5
len: 17
abundance: NA
j_gene: TRBJ2-2

CDR3nt: TGTGCCAGCGGTAGACAGGGGAACCAGGATACGCAGTATTTT
CDR3aa: CASGRQGNQDTQYF
d_gene: TRBD1
v_gene: TRBV11-1
len: 14
abundance: few
j_gene: TRBJ2-3

CDR3nt: TGCGCCACCTCCGGAGGGTCGAACACCGGGGAGCTGTTTTTT
CDR3aa: CATSGGSNTGELFF
d_gene: NA
v_gene: TRBV5-1
len: 14
abundance: NA
j_gene: TRBJ2-2